The 32 T cell receptor beta chains given below trace back to one sample, sequenced in a study of blood T cell repertoires in COVID-19. This table comes from immunoSEQ multiplex PCR, and its TCRdb copy is limited to in-frame clones, with some not included. The sample includes about 160,000 clones, 65% to 85% of them seen just once. Sequencing was carried out using peripheral blood. Receptors were obtained from a man in his sixties with active or convalescent COVID-19.

This clone was counted only a few times. At the DNA level, this CDR3 is encoded by other sequences in the same sample as well. V and J are TRBV9 and TRBJ1-5; perhaps TRBD1 as D (5 bases). The germline V gene encodes CDR1 SGDLS and CDR2 YYNGEE. V lost 0 bases and J lost 4, with 8 bases in between. This CDR3 comprises 14 residues. The DNA for the CDR3 is TGTGCCAGCAGCGTAGGGCAGGGAAATCAGCCCCAGCATTTT. Translation: CASSVGQGNQPQHF.

The chain uses TRBV9 and TRBJ2-7; tentative D call: TRBD2 (6 bases). V was trimmed by 6 bases and J by 0 bases, leaving 19 bases between them. The germline V gene encodes CDR1 SGDLS and CDR2 YYNGEE. The CDR3 covers 16 residues. CDR3 amino acids: CASNTSGGASSYEQYF. The CDR3 DNA reads as TGTGCCAGCAATACCTCTGGAGGGGCCAGCTCCTACGAGCAGTACTTC.

The chain is built from TRBV19 and TRBJ2-5; TRBD1 agrees at 9 bases. CDR3 length: 14 residues. Germline V gives CDR1 LNHDA, CDR2 SQIVND (reference sequence). The V gene end was trimmed by 10 bases and the J gene end by 2 bases; junction bases not matched to a gene: 8. The CDR3 sequence: CATADRGAQETQYF. In DNA form, the CDR3 reads TGTGCCACCGCGGACAGGGGTGCGCAAGAGACCCAGTACTTC.

The chain carries TRBV28 and TRBJ2-7; 7 bases line up with TRBD2. The length of the CDR3 is 17 residues. Germline V CDR1 and CDR2: MDHEN, SYDVKM. V lost 5 bases, J lost 4 bases, and 17 bases stayed unmatched. The CDR3 reads CASSTHRAGPTSYEQYF. CDR3 nucleotide sequence: TGTGCCAGCAGTACACATAGAGCGGGACCTACCTCTTACGAGCAGTACTTC.

This clone appeared a few times. The chain couples TRBV4-2 to TRBJ1-2; TRBD1 is a possible D gene (6 bases). The CDR3 has 16 amino acids. Trimming left V 0 bases short and J 2 bases short, with 13 bases between. Germline-derived CDR1 and CDR2 are LGHNA and YNFKEQ. The CDR3 is CASSQDVGGANYGYTF. For the CDR3, the DNA is TGTGCCAGCAGCCAAGATGTGGGGGGGGCGAACTATGGCTACACCTTC.

The genes are TRBV7-2 and TRBJ1-2; D unresolved. Germline CDR1 SGHTA, CDR2 FQGNSA. V was trimmed by 5 bases and J by 8 bases, leaving 18 bases between them. The length of the CDR3 is 14 residues. In DNA, the CDR3 is TGTGCCAGCAGCCAGCCCCCGGGGTTCGAGGGCTACACCTTC. Its protein product is CASSQPPGFEGYTF. The entire variable domain, with the rest obtained from reference TRBV7-2 and TRBJ1-2, is as follows: GAGVSQSPSNKVTEKGKDVELRCDPISGHTALYWYRQSLGQGLEFLIYFQGNSAPDKSGLPSDRFSAERTGGSVSTLTIQRTQQEDSAVYLCASSQPPGFEGYTFGSGTRLTVV.

This chain links TRBV2 with TRBJ1-5; 7 bases fit TRBD1. The CDR3 sequence is 15 residues long. J was trimmed by 1 base and V by 6 bases; bases with no gene match: 6. Germline V gene data show CDR1 as SNHLY and CDR2 as FYNNEI. The CDR3 nucleotides read TGTGCCAGCAGGAAGGAGGGACAGAGCAATCAGCCCCAGCATTTT. This translates into CASRKEGQSNQPQHF.

The CDR3, as DNA: TGTGCCAGCAGTGACAGACTAGCGGTTAGCACAGATACGCAGTATTTT. Residues: CASSDRLAVSTDTQYF. The chain employs TRBV27 and TRBJ2-3, with 9 nucleotides matching TRBD2. The ends lost 5 bases at V and 0 bases at J; junction bases unmatched: 6. CDR1 MNHEY and CDR2 SMNVEV come from the germline V gene (reference sequence). This CDR3 contains 16 residues.

The chain joins TRBV29-1 to TRBJ2-3; weak D call: TRBD1 (6 bases). Trimming pared 6 bases from V and 3 bases from J, leaving 10 bases between. The germline V gene encodes CDR1 SQVTM and CDR2 ANQGSEA. This CDR3 spans 12 amino acids. The CDR3 DNA sequence: TGCAGCGTGGACAGACAAACAGATACGCAGTATTTT. Residues: CSVDRQTDTQYF.

This chain uses TRBV5-1 with TRBJ1-2; a weak D match, TRBD1 (6 bases). This CDR3 contains 16 residues. Trimming removed 4 bases at V and 6 bases at J, with 22 bases between. Germline loops: CDR1 SGHRS, CDR2 YFSETQ. The CDR3 nucleotides read TGCGCCAGCAGCCCCCTTGGGGGGGGGACACAGGATGGCTACACCTTC. It encodes CASSPLGGGTQDGYTF.

The V call is TRBV19, the J call TRBJ1-4, with a possible D match to TRBD1 (6 bases). V dropped 9 bases and J dropped 8 bases, with 22 bases sitting between them. This CDR3 region has 15 residues. CDR1 and CDR2 (germline): LNHDA, SQIVND (reference sequence). The CDR3 coding sequence is TGTGCCAGCACACCTGGGGGCCAGATGCCGGAAAAACTGTTTTTT. Translating it yields CASTPGGQMPEKLFF.

V gene TRBV28 combines with J gene TRBJ2-2; 8 bases are a match to TRBD2. J gave up 5 bases and V 2 bases, and 10 bases lay outside the gene matches. Germline lookup yields CDR1 MDHEN and CDR2 SYDVKM. There are 17 residues in the CDR3. CDR3 coding DNA: TGTGCCAGCAGTTTACCAGCGGGAGCGCTGCGGACCGGGGAGCTGTTTTTT. Its protein is CASSLPAGALRTGELFF. Full variable domain (rest looked up from reference TRBV28 and TRBJ2-2): DVKVTQSSRYLVKRTGEKVFLECVQDMDHENMFWYRQDPGLGLRLIYFSYDVKMKEKGDIPEGYSVSREKKERFSLILESASTNQTSMYLCASSLPAGALRTGELFFGEGSRLTVL.

J is TRBJ2-3 and V is TRBV7-9; 8 bases match TRBD2. From germline, CDR1 is SEHNR and CDR2 FQNEAQ (reference sequence). Losses at the gene ends were 5 bases for V and 0 bases for J; bases not matched to a gene: 4. The CDR3 spans 15 residues. The CDR3 region has the DNA TGTGCCAGCAGCCCAGCGGGGGCTAGCACAGATACGCAGTATTTT. Protein sequence: CASSPAGASTDTQYF.

The rearrangement joins TRBV7-2 to TRBJ2-3; TRBD2 matches at 9 bases. V shed 5 bases and J 4 bases; nucleotides not matched to a gene: 10. Germline V lookup: CDR1 SGHTA, CDR2 FQGNSA. This CDR3 contains 16 residues. The CDR3 nucleotides are TGTGCCAGCAGCCCTGGGACTAGCAGAATTTCAGATACGCAGTATTTT. Translated: CASSPGTSRISDTQYF.

This clone was seen only once. CDR3 amino acids: CASSPGTGQGNQPQHF. In nucleotides, the CDR3 is TGTGCCAGCTCACCAGGGACAGGGCAGGGCAATCAGCCCCAGCATTTT. The chain joins TRBV18 to TRBJ1-5, with TRBD1 identical over 9 bases. V dropped 2 bases and J dropped 2; count of bases not matched to a gene: 4. The germline gives CDR1 KGHSH, CDR2 LQKENI. CDR3 length: 16 amino acids.

With regard to this clone: The identical CDR3 is also encoded by other nucleotide sequences in the sample. This chain uses TRBV4-1 with TRBJ2-7, with TRBD2 matching 7 bases. Germline values: CDR1 MGHRA, CDR2 YSYEKL. The V and J ends lost 0 bases and 1 base, in that order; junction bases with no gene match: 6. This CDR3 is built from 16 residues. The CDR3 coding sequence is TGCGCCAGCAGCCAAGATTTCCCGGGGGGATCCTACGAGCAGTACTTC. It yields the protein CASSQDFPGGSYEQYF.

The chain employs TRBV3-1 (or the pseudogene TRBV3-2) and TRBJ2-1; no clear D gene. V lost 0 bases and J lost 4, with 4 bases in between. The germline V gene has CDR1 LGHDT and CDR2 YNNKEL (reference sequence). The CDR3 length is 13 residues. CDR3 in DNA: TGTGCCAGCAGCCAAGACAGATACAATGAGCAGTTCTTC. This translates into CASSQDRYNEQFF.

The chain links TRBV10-3 to TRBJ2-3; 9 bases agree with TRBD2. Germline CDR1 reads ENHRY; CDR2 reads SYGVKD. V gave up 0 bases and J gave up 4 bases; unmatched junction bases: 8. This CDR3 spans 17 amino acids. CDR3: CAISESIALAGADTQYF. The CDR3 bases are TGTGCCATCAGTGAGTCGATAGCACTAGCGGGTGCAGATACGCAGTATTTT.

This clone was counted only a few times. The chain uses TRBV6-6 and TRBJ1-2; D possibly corresponds to TRBD1 (6 bases). CDR1 MNHNY and CDR2 SVGAGI come from the germline V gene (reference sequence). The V end was cut by 6 bases, the J end by 2 bases, with 13 bases between. This CDR3 region has 14 residues. In DNA form, the CDR3 reads TGTGCCAGCAGCCCAACCGGGACAAACTATGGCTACACCTTC. Translated: CASSPTGTNYGYTF.

The chain couples TRBV9 to TRBJ2-2; 8 bases are shared with TRBD1. Germline V gene sequence: CDR1 SGDLS, CDR2 YYNGEE. The CDR3 covers 17 residues. Germline trimming cut 4 bases from V and 4 bases from J; bases unmatched to any gene: 12. CDR3 in DNA: TGTGCCAGCAGCACAAGTCCCCCGACAGGGGCCACCGGGGAGCTGTTTTTT. It specifies CASSTSPPTGATGELFF.

V is TRBV19 and J is TRBJ2-7; 7 bases agree with TRBD1. The V gene end was trimmed by 7 bases and the J gene end by 2 bases; junction bases not matched to a gene: 11. Germline V CDR1 and CDR2: LNHDA, SQIVND (reference sequence). The CDR3 extends over 15 amino acids. CDR3 in amino acids: CASKTSGTAPYEQYF. DNA for the CDR3: TGTGCCAGTAAGACTTCCGGGACAGCCCCCTACGAGCAGTACTTC.

This clone was counted a single time. V and J are TRBV5-1 and TRBJ1-1; D is possibly TRBD1 (5 bases). The CDR3 runs 14 residues. Between the trimmed V and J ends, which lost 2 bases and 4 bases, there was a span of 12 bases. Looked up from germline, CDR1 is SGHRS and CDR2 is YFSETQ. The CDR3 reads CASSFRQGGTEAFF. Written as DNA, the CDR3 is TGCGCCAGCAGCTTCCGGCAGGGCGGCACTGAAGCTTTCTTT.

The chain uses TRBV5-1 and TRBJ1-6, with a possible D match to TRBD1 (5 bases). Germline lookup yields CDR1 SGHRS and CDR2 YFSETQ. V lost 4 bases to trimming and J lost 6 bases, with 20 bases between them. This CDR3 has 17 amino acids. The CDR3 loop reads CASSNPMGGLGNSPLHF. CDR3 nucleotides: TGCGCCAGCAGCAACCCAATGGGGGGTTTGGGTAATTCACCCCTCCACTTT.

The chain joins TRBV5-1 to TRBJ2-7, with D possibly TRBD1 on 6 matching bases. V was pared by 4 bases and J by 2 bases, with 13 bases between. The V gene's germline CDR1 is SGHRS and CDR2 YFSETQ. The CDR3 is 14 residues long. CDR3 DNA: TGCGCCAGCAGCCAACAGGGCCCAACCTACGAGCAGTACTTC. Translating it yields CASSQQGPTYEQYF.

The gene calls are TRBV6-5 and TRBJ2-7, with a weak D call TRBD1 (5 bases). Deletions cut 7 bases from V and 2 bases from J, with 18 bases between. Germline loops: CDR1 MNHEY, CDR2 SVGAGI. The CDR3 sequence is 15 residues long. The CDR3 is CASIMGPPGTYEQYF. The CDR3 DNA follows: TGTGCCAGCATCATGGGGCCCCCCGGCACCTACGAGCAGTACTTC.

The chain recombines TRBV19 with TRBJ1-3, with D unresolved. Germline CDR1 is LNHDA and CDR2 is SQIVND (reference sequence). Trimming removed 5 bases from V and 1 base from J, with 6 bases in between. The CDR3 sequence is 13 residues long. The CDR3 reads CASSVQSGNTIYF. CDR3 in DNA: TGTGCCAGTAGTGTACAGTCTGGAAACACCATATATTTT.

This clone was seen only once. The chain recombines TRBV15 with TRBJ1-1; the match to TRBD1 covers 7 bases. The germline V gene encodes CDR1 LNHNV and CDR2 YYDKDF (reference sequence). V shed 1 base, J shed 5 bases, and the junction held 4 bases outside the gene matches. This CDR3 is 14 amino acids long. The CDR3 spells CATSRGQGGTEAFF. DNA of the CDR3: TGTGCCACCAGCAGAGGACAGGGAGGAACTGAAGCTTTCTTT.

The chain couples TRBV9 to TRBJ1-2, with D possibly matching TRBD1 (5 bases). With 0 bases removed from V and 4 bases from J, the gap between germline ends came to 13 bases. Germline V gives CDR1 SGDLS, CDR2 YYNGEE. CDR3 length: 15 amino acids. The CDR3 here is CASSVGQGRFYGYTF. In DNA, the CDR3 is TGTGCCAGCAGCGTAGGGCAGGGTAGGTTCTATGGCTACACCTTC.

The chain is built from TRBV27 and TRBJ2-1; 13 positions match TRBD2. V gave up 3 bases and J gave up 4 bases; unmatched junction bases: 6. Germline V CDR1 and CDR2: MNHEY, SMNVEV (reference sequence). The CDR3 is made up of 17 amino acids. CDR3 nucleotide sequence: TGTGCCAGCAGTTTTCCCGGACTAGCGGGGGAATACAATGAGCAGTTCTTC. It codes for CASSFPGLAGEYNEQFF.

This clone has only a few counts. V usage is TRBV4-1 and J usage is TRBJ2-7; D perhaps matches TRBD2 (6 bases). V lost 0 bases to trimming and J lost 6 bases, with 18 bases between them. CDR3 length: 16 amino acids. Germline V gives CDR1 MGHRA, CDR2 YSYEKL. CDR3 sequence reads: CASSQDGTPAITEQYF. CDR3 coding DNA: TGCGCCAGCAGCCAAGACGGGACTCCTGCGATTACCGAGCAGTACTTC.

The chain has TRBV25-1 and TRBJ2-2; 7 nucleotides line up with TRBD1. Per germline, CDR1 MGHDK and CDR2 SYGVNS. The CDR3 spans 14 residues. Trimming cost V 5 bases and J 7 bases; bases outside gene matches: 7. CDR3 coding DNA: TGTGCCAGCAGTCAAGGGACAGACGTCGGGGAGCTGTTTTTT. Residues: CASSQGTDVGELFF.

The V call is TRBV25-1, the J call TRBJ2-3; TRBD2 is a possible D gene (6 bases). This CDR3 is 16 amino acids long. Germline V CDR1 and CDR2: MGHDK, SYGVNS. V was cut by 6 bases and J by 0 bases, with 16 bases left in between. The chain's CDR3 is CASSARLDRSTDTQYF. The CDR3 DNA reads TGTGCCAGCAGCGCGAGACTAGACCGTAGCACAGATACGCAGTATTTT.